This passage covers 20 T cell receptor beta chains from one sample sequenced in a study of blood T cell repertoires in COVID-19. The method was immunoSEQ multiplex PCR; TCRdb's version includes in-frame clones alone and lacks a portion of them. This sample has tens of thousands of clones, with over 60% found just once. Sequences were obtained from peripheral blood. The receptors originated from a woman aged 45-59 years with active or convalescent COVID-19.

V gene TRBV7-5 combines with J gene TRBJ2-7; the listed D gene, TRBD1, was not tested against the DNA. TRBV7-5 is labeled a pseudogene. CDR3 length: 17 amino acids. The CDR3 coding sequence is TGTGCCAGAAGCTTAGAGGTCCCCGGGACAGGGGGCTACGAGCAGTACTTC. Its protein product is CARSLEVPGTGGYEQYF.

This clone was seen a handful of times. The chain combines TRBV7-7 with TRBJ2-2; TRBD2 might be the D (5 bases). This CDR3 has 14 amino acids. Per the germline V gene, CDR1 is SSHAT and CDR2 is FNYEAQ (reference sequence). CDR3 sequence: CASQSGRDTGELFF. CDR3 DNA: TGTGCTAGCCAATCGGGGAGAGACACCGGGGAGCTGTTTTTT.

V is TRBV6-5 and J is TRBJ1-4, with TRBD1 identical over 9 bases. Germline CDR1 is MNHEY and CDR2 is SVGAGI. V trimming: 5 bases; J trimming: 13 bases; junction bases outside the gene matches: 5. This CDR3 is 12 amino acids long. The CDR3 is CASSRTGEGLFF. CDR3 coding DNA: TGTGCCAGCAGTCGGACAGGGGAAGGACTGTTTTTT.

This chain uses TRBV18 with TRBJ1-2, with D hard to call. The CDR3 length is 12 residues. Germline-derived CDR1 and CDR2 are KGHSH and LQKENI. The V end lost 5 bases, the J end lost 2 bases, and 6 bases lay between the germline ends. The CDR3: CASSIENYGYTF. The CDR3 bases are TGTGCCAGCTCAATCGAGAACTATGGCTACACCTTC.

The chain carries TRBV7-8 and TRBJ2-7, with TRBD2 identical over 7 bases. CDR3 length equals 15 residues. Trimming at V came to 5 bases and at J to 0 bases, leaving 7 bases not matched to a gene. The germline gives CDR1 SGHVS, CDR2 FQNEAQ. The CDR3 protein is CASSPDGRSSYEQYF. CDR3 coding DNA: TGTGCCAGCAGCCCGGACGGGAGGAGCTCCTACGAGCAGTACTTC.

This clone was seen only a few times. The gene calls are TRBV13 and TRBJ2-3; D not resolved. V lost 2 bases, J lost 1 base, and 4 bases lay in between. CDR1 and CDR2 from the germline V gene are PRHDT and FYEKMQ (reference sequence). This CDR3 is 13 amino acids long. CDR3 nucleotides: TGTGCCAGCAGCTTACTTGGCACAGATACGCAGTATTTT. This sequence encodes CASSLLGTDTQYF.

The chain recombines TRBV6-6 with TRBJ2-7; no firm D call. The CDR3 runs 14 residues. The V end lost 7 bases, the J end lost 0 bases, and 13 bases lay between the germline ends. Germline V CDR1 and CDR2: MNHNY, SVGAGI (reference sequence). The CDR3 spells CASNPGSFSYEQYF. The CDR3, as DNA: TGTGCCAGCAATCCAGGCAGTTTCTCCTACGAGCAGTACTTC.

This clone turned up a few times. The chain is built from TRBV4-3 and TRBJ1-3; D is perhaps TRBD1 (5 bases). Germline values: CDR1 LGHNA, CDR2 YSLEER. V was pared by 3 bases and J by 2 bases, with 11 bases between. This CDR3 has 15 residues. The CDR3 here is CASSQSPRAGNTIYF. CDR3 nucleotide sequence: TGCGCCAGCAGCCAGTCCCCCAGGGCTGGAAACACCATATATTTT.

Here the CDR3 DNA reads TGTGCCAGCAGCGAACGAAGGGGGATATCCTCTGGAAACACCATATATTTT. Protein: CASSERRGISSGNTIYF. The rearrangement uses TRBV2 and TRBJ1-3; TRBD1 might be the D (6 bases). The CDR3 is made up of 17 amino acids. Germline V gives CDR1 SNHLY, CDR2 FYNNEI. Deletions cut 6 bases from V and 0 bases from J, with 18 bases between.

The rearrangement uses TRBV12-3 or TRBV12-4 and TRBJ1-1, with a weak D call TRBD1 (5 bases). This CDR3 has 13 amino acids. With 5 bases removed from V and 4 bases from J, the gap between germline ends came to 11 bases. DNA for the CDR3: TGTGCCAGCAGTGCGCCAGGGCTCACTGAAGCTTTCTTT. It codes for CASSAPGLTEAFF.

V gene TRBV19 combines with J gene TRBJ2-1; TRBD2 matches at 11 bases. Unmatched junction bases numbered 5, after V lost 1 base and J lost 6 bases. The CDR3 is 16 amino acids. Germline CDR1 reads LNHDA; CDR2 reads SQIVND (reference sequence). CDR3 loop: CASSIVLAGEGNEQFF. The CDR3 DNA sequence: TGTGCCAGTAGTATAGTACTAGCGGGAGAGGGCAATGAGCAGTTCTTC.

The chain carries TRBV5-8 and TRBJ1-1, with D perhaps TRBD1 (5 bases). Germline CDR1 is SGHTS and CDR2 is YDEGEE. The CDR3 loop spans 14 amino acids. V dropped 2 bases and J dropped 13 bases, with 21 bases sitting between them. This CDR3 reads CASSFRGAGGEDFF. CDR3 nucleotides: TGTGCCAGCAGCTTCCGGGGCGCCGGGGGAGAGGATTTCTTT.

The chain uses TRBV7-2 and TRBJ1-2; tentative D call: TRBD1 (5 bases). This CDR3 has 13 amino acids. Germline CDR1 is SGHTA and CDR2 is FQGNSA. V was pared by 7 bases and J by 2 bases, with 11 bases between. The CDR3 DNA follows: TGTGCCAGCATCCCCTCAGGGAACTATGGCTACACCTTC. It translates to CASIPSGNYGYTF.

This clone was seen a single time. This chain joins TRBV5-1 and TRBJ2-7, with a possible D match to TRBD2 (6 bases). V lost 4 bases, J lost 3 bases, and 14 bases lay in between. Germline V CDR1 and CDR2: SGHRS, YFSETQ. This CDR3 comprises 14 residues. The DNA of the CDR3 is TGCGCCAGCAGCCCGGGGACTTTATACTACGAGCAGTACTTC. The encoded protein is CASSPGTLYYEQYF. The complete variable domain, with remaining parts taken from reference TRBV5-1 and TRBJ2-7, reads KAGVTQTPRYLIKTRGQQVTLSCSPISGHRSVSWYQQTPGQGLQFLFEYFSETQRNKGNFPGRFSGRQFSNSRSEMNVSTLELGDSALYLCASSPGTLYYEQYFGPGTRLTVT.

This chain joins TRBV27 and TRBJ1-4, with D maybe TRBD1 (5 bases). The CDR3 totals 15 residues. Between the trimmed V and J ends, which lost 6 bases and 3 bases, there was a span of 14 bases. The V gene's germline CDR1 is MNHEY and CDR2 SMNVEV (reference sequence). The CDR3 loop reads CASRGPWVANEKLFF. For the CDR3, the DNA is TGTGCCAGCAGGGGGCCATGGGTAGCTAATGAAAAACTGTTTTTT.

The chain joins TRBV5-5 to TRBJ1-1; D perhaps matches TRBD1 (6 bases). Trimming shortened V by 0 bases and J by 0 bases, and 9 bases separated the two germline ends. This CDR3 contains 15 residues. CDR1 is SGHKS, CDR2 YYEKEE, per germline (reference sequence). This CDR3 is CASSLATGMNTEAFF. The DNA for the CDR3 is TGTGCCAGCAGCTTGGCGACAGGAATGAACACTGAAGCTTTCTTT.

The chain has TRBV3-1 (or the pseudogene TRBV3-2) and TRBJ2-3; the D gene is possibly TRBD1 (5 bases). V lost 4 bases and J lost 0, with 11 bases in between. The CDR3 totals 15 residues. The germline V gene encodes CDR1 LGHDT and CDR2 YNNKEL (reference sequence). The CDR3 reads CASSLRQGSTDTQYF. The CDR3 DNA reads as TGTGCCAGCAGCCTACGGCAGGGAAGCACAGATACGCAGTATTTT.

The V and J genes are TRBV5-1 and TRBJ2-6, with a possible D match to TRBD2 (5 bases). Germline values: CDR1 SGHRS, CDR2 YFSETQ. The CDR3 consists of 16 residues. V was cut by 5 bases and J by 2 bases, with 14 bases left in between. The CDR3 DNA is TGCGCCAGCAGTCTGGCCGCCGGGGCTGGGGCCAACGTCCTGACTTTC. Residues: CASSLAAGAGANVLTF.

This chain connects TRBV30 to TRBJ2-7; D not resolved. Per germline, CDR1 GTSNPN and CDR2 SVGIG (reference sequence). V lost 0 bases and J lost 5, with 8 bases in between. The CDR3 runs to 12 residues. CDR3 in amino acids: CAWSVQRDEQYF. The CDR3 DNA is TGTGCCTGGAGTGTACAACGGGACGAGCAGTACTTC.

This clone has just a few counts. The chain combines TRBV9 with TRBJ1-4; 9 positions match TRBD1. The V gene's germline CDR1 is SGDLS and CDR2 YYNGEE. This CDR3 comprises 15 residues. Trimming at V came to 4 bases and at J to 8 bases, leaving 9 bases not matched to a gene. The CDR3 bases are TGTGCCAGCAGCCGGGGCCGGGACAGGGACGAAAAACTGTTTTTT. Translating gives CASSRGRDRDEKLFF.